A single sample is the source of the 22 T cell receptor beta chains below, sequenced in a study of blood T cell repertoires in COVID-19. TCRdb keeps only in-frame clones here, not all; method: immunoSEQ multiplex PCR. The data show some 79,000 clones, roughly 89% seen once. The specimen was peripheral blood. These receptors came from a man between 65 and 80 years old with active or convalescent COVID-19.

This chain links TRBV4-1 with TRBJ2-3, with D maybe TRBD2 (6 bases). Trimming removed 1 base from V and 4 bases from J, with 15 bases in between. The length of the CDR3 is 16 residues. Per the germline V gene, CDR1 is MGHRA and CDR2 is YSYEKL. As DNA, the CDR3 is TGCGCCAGCAGCCAAGGGAGGCCCGGGGAGGCAGATACGCAGTATTTT. Protein sequence: CASSQGRPGEADTQYF.

The gene calls are TRBV6-6 and TRBJ1-6, with 11 bases aligning to TRBD1. The CDR3 is 14 amino acids. Germline assignment: CDR1 MNHNY and CDR2 SVGAGI (reference sequence). The V gene end was trimmed by 2 bases and the J gene end by 10 bases; junction bases not matched to a gene: 1. CDR3 protein: CASSYGTGGSPLHF. The CDR3 DNA reads as TGTGCCAGCAGTTACGGGACAGGGGGATCACCCCTCCACTTT.

The chain recombines TRBV18 with TRBJ2-7; 9 bases are a match to TRBD1. From germline, CDR1 is KGHSH and CDR2 LQKENI. With 3 bases clipped from V and 8 bases from J, the junction kept 14 bases outside the gene matches. The CDR3 runs 16 residues. This CDR3 is CASSPQGGQGHTKQYF. Here the CDR3 DNA reads TGTGCCAGCTCACCGCAGGGGGGACAGGGACATACGAAGCAGTACTTC. The entire variable domain, with the rest obtained from reference TRBV18 and TRBJ2-7, is as follows: NAGVMQNPRHLVRRRGQEARLRCSPMKGHSHVYWYRQLPEEGLKFMVYLQKENIIDESGMPKERFSAEFPKEGPSILRIQQVVRGDSAAYFCASSPQGGQGHTKQYFGPGTRLTVT.

J is TRBJ1-1 and V is TRBV19; D is perhaps TRBD1 (6 bases). In germline, CDR1 is LNHDA, CDR2 SQIVND (reference sequence). V lost 3 bases and J 1 base, leaving 21 bases between the germline ends. CDR3 length: 18 amino acids. DNA for the CDR3: TGTGCCAGTAGTATTTGGAGGGGGGGGCCACTACGGAACACTGAAGCTTTCTTT. It specifies CASSIWRGGPLRNTEAFF.

The CDR3 protein is CATQGWVGDEKLFF. The CDR3 nucleotides are TGTGCCACACAGGGTTGGGTAGGCGATGAAAAACTGTTTTTT. The gene calls are TRBV6-5 and TRBJ1-4; a weak D match, TRBD1 (6 bases). The CDR3 contains 14 residues. The germline gives CDR1 MNHEY, CDR2 SVGAGI. V gave up 10 bases and J gave up 6 bases, with 18 bases separating them.

V is TRBV5-1 and J is TRBJ2-3; tentatively, D is TRBD1 (6 bases). This CDR3 is built from 17 residues. V shed 0 bases and J shed 2 bases, with 16 bases lying between them. CDR1 and CDR2 (germline): SGHRS, YFSETQ. Written as DNA, the CDR3 is TGCGCCAGCAGCTTGGATGGGGGCGCGAGACCCACAGATACGCAGTATTTT. As protein: CASSLDGGARPTDTQYF.

The V and J genes are TRBV29-1 and TRBJ2-4; 8 nucleotides agree with TRBD2. Germline CDR1 reads SQVTM; CDR2 reads ANQGSEA. J gave up 0 bases and V 6 bases, and 7 bases lay outside the gene matches. CDR3 length: 15 residues. Here the CDR3 DNA reads TGCAGCGTCGCGGGGGGACTCTTAGCCAAAAACATTCAGTACTTC. It is translated as CSVAGGLLAKNIQYF.

The genes are TRBV7-2 and TRBJ1-2; D ambiguous. Germline V lookup: CDR1 SGHTA, CDR2 FQGNSA. This CDR3 spans 13 amino acids. The V end was cut by 5 bases, the J end by 1 base, with 8 bases between. CDR3 in DNA: TGTGCCAGCAGCGCGAGCAATAACTATGGCTACACCTTC. Translated, it gives CASSASNNYGYTF.

The chain recombines TRBV4-2 with TRBJ1-4, with 8 bases that match TRBD1. The CDR3 loop spans 15 amino acids. CDR1 and CDR2 from the germline V gene are LGHNA and YNFKEQ. V gave up 0 bases and J gave up 8 bases; unmatched junction bases: 5. The CDR3 sequence: CASSQEKTGEEKLFF. The CDR3 coding sequence is TGTGCCAGCAGCCAAGAAAAGACAGGGGAGGAAAAACTGTTTTTT.

V and J are TRBV6-6 and TRBJ1-2; the match to TRBD1 covers 7 bases. CDR3 size: 14 residues. CDR1 and CDR2 (germline): MNHNY, SVGAGI (reference sequence). V lost 1 base, J lost 2 bases, and 1 base stayed unmatched. CDR3 amino acids: CASSYLGQNYGYTF. CDR3 in DNA: TGTGCCAGCAGTTACTTGGGACAGAACTATGGCTACACCTTC.

The rearrangement joins TRBV28 to TRBJ1-1; 7 bases are a match to TRBD1. Trimming cost V 8 bases and J 7 bases; bases outside gene matches: 13. The CDR3 is 14 amino acids. The germline gives CDR1 MDHEN, CDR2 SYDVKM. The CDR3 loop is CASGHVLGGLEAFF. In DNA, the CDR3 is TGTGCCAGCGGCCATGTACTAGGGGGCCTTGAAGCTTTCTTT.

The table lists this clone with a count of one. The rearrangement uses TRBV3-1 (or the pseudogene TRBV3-2) and TRBJ2-5; TRBD1 is a possible D gene (6 bases). CDR3 size: 14 residues. Looked up from germline, CDR1 is LGHDT and CDR2 is YNNKEL (reference sequence). The V end lost 2 bases, the J end lost 2 bases, and 9 bases lay between the germline ends. The CDR3 DNA reads as TGTGCCAGCAGCCAACGGACAGCTCAAGAGACCCAGTACTTC. It encodes CASSQRTAQETQYF.

The chain is built from TRBV19 and TRBJ2-2; 9 bases agree with TRBD1. Unmatched junction bases numbered 7, after V lost 8 bases and J lost 6 bases. Germline loops: CDR1 LNHDA, CDR2 SQIVND (reference sequence). The CDR3 sequence is 14 residues long. The CDR3 bases are TGTGCCAGTTTTCCGGGACAGGGTGCCGGGGAGCTGTTTTTT. Translation: CASFPGQGAGELFF.

This clone was counted between two and nine times. This chain uses TRBV28 with TRBJ1-5, with a tentative D call TRBD1 (6 bases). The CDR3 covers 15 residues. Looked up from germline, CDR1 is MDHEN and CDR2 is SYDVKM. V lost 7 bases and J lost 0, with 13 bases in between. The CDR3 DNA sequence: TGTGCCAGCACCGCTGGGACACCTAGCAATCAGCCCCAGCATTTT. Translation gives CASTAGTPSNQPQHF.

The chain is built from TRBV3-1 (or the pseudogene TRBV3-2) and TRBJ1-5, with TRBD1 as a possible D gene (5 bases). The CDR3 length is 13 residues. The V end was cut by 2 bases, the J end by 7 bases, with 9 bases between. The V gene's germline CDR1 is LGHDT and CDR2 YNNKEL (reference sequence). The CDR3 DNA reads as TGTGCCAGCAGCCAAAGCGGGGGACAGCCCCAGCATTTT. Translated, it gives CASSQSGGQPQHF.

The genes are TRBV4-2 and TRBJ2-1, with TRBD2 matching 11 bases. The CDR3 covers 15 residues. Germline V gene data show CDR1 as LGHNA and CDR2 as YNFKEQ. The J segment lost 6 bases and the V segment lost 4 bases, leaving 5 bases of the junction unmatched. In nucleotides, the CDR3 is TGTGCCAGCAGCCTAAGGACTAGCGGGCCCAATGAGCAGTTCTTC. This codes for CASSLRTSGPNEQFF.

In the case of this clone: It may be a read error: a sequence one base away is much more abundant. This sequence joins TRBV12-3 or TRBV12-4 and TRBJ1-2; TRBD1 matches 7 bases. Trimming at V came to 4 bases and at J to 4 bases, leaving 0 bases not matched to a gene. The CDR3 covers 12 residues. The CDR3 here is CASSSGGYGYTF. CDR3 sequence (DNA): TGTGCCAGCAGTTCAGGGGGCTATGGCTACACCTTC.

The J gene is TRBJ1-6, the V gene TRBV12-2; no check of the table's D call, TRBD1, against the DNA was made. TRBV12-2 is recorded as a pseudogene. This CDR3 is built from 15 residues. CDR3: CASRFWTGGDSPLHF. In nucleotides, the CDR3 is TGTGCAAGTCGCTTCTGGACAGGGGGTGATTCACCCCTCCACTTT.

This rearrangement joins TRBV2 to TRBJ1-2; D might be TRBD1 (5 bases). There are 13 residues in the CDR3. Germline V gene data show CDR1 as SNHLY and CDR2 as FYNNEI. V was clipped by 7 bases and J by 2 bases, with 11 bases between them. The CDR3 nucleotides read TGTGCCAGCATGGGGGGACCCAACTATGGCTACACCTTC. This sequence encodes CASMGGPNYGYTF.

The J gene is TRBJ2-1, the V gene TRBV27; 11 bases match TRBD2. CDR1 MNHEY and CDR2 SMNVEV come from the germline V gene (reference sequence). The CDR3 consists of 17 residues. V lost 5 bases and J lost 3; bases outside the gene matches: 9. In DNA form, the CDR3 reads TGTGCCAGCAGTCTGACACCGACTAGCGGGAACTACAATGAGCAGTTCTTC. Translation: CASSLTPTSGNYNEQFF.

This clone was seen a few times. V and J are TRBV19 and TRBJ1-1; D may be TRBD1 (5 bases). The CDR3 is 18 residues long. The ends were cut back, 1 base at V and 1 base at J, with 19 bases in the middle. CDR1 is LNHDA, CDR2 SQIVND, per germline (reference sequence). The CDR3 reads CASSIVGGRGFRNTEAFF. Written as DNA, the CDR3 is TGTGCCAGTAGTATAGTGGGAGGACGGGGGTTTCGGAACACTGAAGCTTTCTTT.

The CDR3, as DNA: TGCGCCAGCAGCTTGGGGGTAGCGGGGTACTACGAGCAGTACTTC. This codes for CASSLGVAGYYEQYF. The rearrangement links TRBV5-1 to TRBJ2-7, with 8 bases aligning to TRBD2. Trimming at V came to 0 bases and at J to 3 bases, leaving 5 bases not matched to a gene. Looked up from germline, CDR1 is SGHRS and CDR2 is YFSETQ. The CDR3 runs 15 residues.